This is a list of T cell receptor beta chains from one sample in a study of T cell changes during pregnancy in multiple sclerosis. Generated by immunoSEQ multiplex PCR, the TCRdb table keeps only in-frame clones and is missing some. This table holds under 95,000 clones, 90% to 95% found once. Here the sequenced sample was peripheral blood, taken after pregnancy. These TCRs come from a female donor in good health, enrolled as a control in a pregnancy study. Both conserved end residues are part of each CDR3. Clone size is shown for a subset of rows, as once, few, many or a class of expanded clone.

J	V	size	CDR3
TRBJ2-3	TRBV7-9	-	CASSLGLAGLPDTQYF
TRBJ2-1	TRBV4-2	-	CASSQDAGGPYNEQFF
TRBJ2-5	TRBV5-5	-	CASSLASSGGQETQYF
TRBJ1-4	TRBV7-9	-	CASSLDRGGEKLFF
TRBJ2-7	TRBV7-2	few	CASSSQGPLAYEQYF
TRBJ2-2	TRBV11-1	-	CASSLRAKWGELFF
TRBJ1-2	TRBV6-5	-	CASRARGYGYTF
TRBJ1-2	TRBV28	-	CASSPSGQYGYTF
TRBJ2-1	TRBV12-5	-	CASGSGQVAYNEQFF
TRBJ1-4	TRBV5-6	once	CASSLWAGPIATNEKLFF
TRBJ2-7	TRBV20-1	-	CSARVSEQYF
TRBJ2-3	TRBV9	-	CASSVAGGASTDTQYF